Sequencing of this T cell receptor (beta chain) was carried out in a study of tumor-infiltrating lymphocytes in primary liver carcinoma. Across the whole study: The patients comprised men and women between the ages of 30 and 69 years. These were node-negative, non-metastatic T1-T3 tumors of roughly 4.2 to 10 cm.

Each 20-30 mg portion of unsorted bulk tissue served as the source for co-extraction of RNA and DNA. Each of the tumor samples contained in excess of 85% viable tumor cells. Priming with a constant-region primer yielded TCR beta cDNA from about 450 ng total RNA. ARM-PCR was slightly modified, and three nested multiplex PCR rounds with it gave rise to the TCR beta libraries. In the first two PCR rounds, TRBV1-TRBV30 forward primers were paired with a C-beta reverse primer, and each round lasted roughly 9 cycles. From the multiplex PCR reads, TCRdb called clonotypes with MiXCR, one entry per CDR3 protein. The table has around 100,000 distinct CDR3 sequences, about 62% seen once. This CDR3 comprises 12 residues. Germline V gene lookup returns CDR1 MNHNY and CDR2 SVGAGI (reference sequence). The ends were cut back, 6 bases at V and 5 bases at J, with 9 bases in the middle. With regard to this clonotype: Its antigen is as yet unknown.

The study's findings and limits: Significantly greater top-250-clone fractions characterized tumors relative to blood (p = 0.039).

The V and J genes are TRBV6-6 and TRBJ2-3; the D is unclear. Sequences were obtained from liver tumor tissue from sampling region 2. The subset: tumor region T2, inferior pole. This TCR came from a woman aged 55-70 years with primary liver carcinoma and hepatitis B virus infection. CDR3 loop: CASSINIDTQYF. CDR3 nucleotides: TGTGCCAGCAGCATCAACATAGATACGCAGTATTTT.